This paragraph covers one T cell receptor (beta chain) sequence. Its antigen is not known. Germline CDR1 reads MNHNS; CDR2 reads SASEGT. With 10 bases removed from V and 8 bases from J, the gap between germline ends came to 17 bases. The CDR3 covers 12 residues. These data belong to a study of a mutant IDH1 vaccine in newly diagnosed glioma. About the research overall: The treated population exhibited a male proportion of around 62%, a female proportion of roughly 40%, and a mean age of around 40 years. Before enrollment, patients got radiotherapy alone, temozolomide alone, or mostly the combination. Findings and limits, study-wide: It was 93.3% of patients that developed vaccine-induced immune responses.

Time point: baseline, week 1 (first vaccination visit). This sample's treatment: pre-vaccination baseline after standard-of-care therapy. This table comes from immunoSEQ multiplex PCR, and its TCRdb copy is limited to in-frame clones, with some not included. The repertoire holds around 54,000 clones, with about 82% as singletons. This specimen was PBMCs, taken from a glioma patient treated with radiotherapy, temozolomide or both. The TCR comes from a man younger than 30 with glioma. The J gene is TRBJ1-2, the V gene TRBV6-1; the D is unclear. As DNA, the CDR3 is TGTGCCACCCGGGCGCAGGTCGGCGGCTACACCTTC. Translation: CATRAQVGGYTF.